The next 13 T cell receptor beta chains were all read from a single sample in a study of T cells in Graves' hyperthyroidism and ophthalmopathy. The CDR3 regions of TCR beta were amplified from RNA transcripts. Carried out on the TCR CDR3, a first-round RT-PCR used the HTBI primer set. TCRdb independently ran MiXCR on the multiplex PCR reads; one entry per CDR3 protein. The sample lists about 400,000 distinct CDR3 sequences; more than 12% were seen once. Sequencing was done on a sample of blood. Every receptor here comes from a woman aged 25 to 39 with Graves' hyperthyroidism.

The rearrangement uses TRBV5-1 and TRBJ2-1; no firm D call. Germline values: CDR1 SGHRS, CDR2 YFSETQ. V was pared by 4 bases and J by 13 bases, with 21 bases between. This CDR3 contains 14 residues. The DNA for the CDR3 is TGCGCCAGCAGCATGGCCCTGAGCAATGAGCCCCAGTTCTTC. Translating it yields CASSMALSNEPQFF.

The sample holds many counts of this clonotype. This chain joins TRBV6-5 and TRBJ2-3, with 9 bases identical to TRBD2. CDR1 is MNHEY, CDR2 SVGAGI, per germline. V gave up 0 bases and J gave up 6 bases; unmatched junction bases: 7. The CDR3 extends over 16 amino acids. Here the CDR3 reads CASSYSEASGADTQYF. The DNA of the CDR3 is TGTGCCAGCAGTTACTCGGAGGCTAGCGGGGCCGATACGCAGTATTTT.

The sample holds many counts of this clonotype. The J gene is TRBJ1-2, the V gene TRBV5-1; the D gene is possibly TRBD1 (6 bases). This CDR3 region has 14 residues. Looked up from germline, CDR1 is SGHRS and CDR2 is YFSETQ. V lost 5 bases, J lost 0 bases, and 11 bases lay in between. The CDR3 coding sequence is TGCGCCAGCAGGGAGACAGGCTCTAACTATGGCTACACCTTC. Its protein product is CASRETGSNYGYTF.

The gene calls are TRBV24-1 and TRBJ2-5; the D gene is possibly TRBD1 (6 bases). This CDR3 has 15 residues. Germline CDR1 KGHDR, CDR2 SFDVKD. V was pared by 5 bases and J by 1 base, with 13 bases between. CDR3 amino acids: CATSASGQPQETQYF. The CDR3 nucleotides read TGTGCCACCAGTGCTTCCGGACAGCCCCAAGAGACCCAGTACTTC.

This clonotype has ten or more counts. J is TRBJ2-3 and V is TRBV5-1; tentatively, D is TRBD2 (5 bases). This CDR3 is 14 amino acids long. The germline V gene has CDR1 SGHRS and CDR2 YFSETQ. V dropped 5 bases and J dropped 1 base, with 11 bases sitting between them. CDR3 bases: TGCGCCAGCAGTGAAGGAGGTGGCACAGATACGCAGTATTTT. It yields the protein CASSEGGGTDTQYF.

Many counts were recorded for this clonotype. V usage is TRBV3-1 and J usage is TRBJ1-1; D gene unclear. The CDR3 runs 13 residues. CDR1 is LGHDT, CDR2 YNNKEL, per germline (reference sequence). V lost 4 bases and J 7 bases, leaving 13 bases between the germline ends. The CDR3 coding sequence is TGTGCCAGCAGCCCCCTCACTGAGGGTGAAGCTTTCTTT. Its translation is CASSPLTEGEAFF. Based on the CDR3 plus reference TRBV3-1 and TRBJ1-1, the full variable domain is DTAVSQTPKYLVTQMGNDKSIKCEQNLGHDTMYWYKQDSKKFLKIMFSYNNKELIINETVPNRFSPKSPDKAHLNLHINSLELGDSAVYFCASSPLTEGEAFFGQGTRLTVV.

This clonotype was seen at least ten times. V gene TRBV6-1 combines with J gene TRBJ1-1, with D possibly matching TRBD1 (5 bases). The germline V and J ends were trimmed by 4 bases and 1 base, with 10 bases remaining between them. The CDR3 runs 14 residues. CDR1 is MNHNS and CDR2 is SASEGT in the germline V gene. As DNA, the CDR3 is TGTGCCAGCAGTGCGTCAGGGAGGAACACTGAAGCTTTCTTT. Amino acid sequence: CASSASGRNTEAFF.

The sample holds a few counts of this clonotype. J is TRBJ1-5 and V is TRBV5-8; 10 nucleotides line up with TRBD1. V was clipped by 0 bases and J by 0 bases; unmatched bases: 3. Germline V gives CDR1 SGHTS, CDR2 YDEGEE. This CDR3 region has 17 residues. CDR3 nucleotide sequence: TGTGCCAGCAGCTTGGGACAGGGGGCCTATAGCAATCAGCCCCAGCATTTT. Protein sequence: CASSLGQGAYSNQPQHF. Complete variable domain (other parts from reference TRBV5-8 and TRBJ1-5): EAGVTQSPTHLIKTRGQQATLRCSPISGHTSVYWYQQALGLGLQFLLWYDEGEERNRGNFPPRFSGRQFPNYSSELNVNALELEDSALYLCASSLGQGAYSNQPQHFGDGTRLSIL.

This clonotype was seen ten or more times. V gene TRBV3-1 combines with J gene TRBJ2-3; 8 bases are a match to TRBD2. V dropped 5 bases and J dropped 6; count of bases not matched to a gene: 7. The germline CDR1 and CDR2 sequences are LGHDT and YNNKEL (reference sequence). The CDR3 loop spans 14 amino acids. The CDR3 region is CASSTPTSADTQYF. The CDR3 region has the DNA TGTGCCAGCAGCACCCCGACTAGCGCCGATACGCAGTATTTT.

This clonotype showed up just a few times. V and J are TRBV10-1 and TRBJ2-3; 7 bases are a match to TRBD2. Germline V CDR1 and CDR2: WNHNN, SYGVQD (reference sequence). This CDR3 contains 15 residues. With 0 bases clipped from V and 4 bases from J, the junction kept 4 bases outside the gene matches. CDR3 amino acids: CASSESGLVSDTQYF. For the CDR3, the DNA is TGCGCCAGCAGTGAGTCAGGACTAGTTTCAGATACGCAGTATTTT.

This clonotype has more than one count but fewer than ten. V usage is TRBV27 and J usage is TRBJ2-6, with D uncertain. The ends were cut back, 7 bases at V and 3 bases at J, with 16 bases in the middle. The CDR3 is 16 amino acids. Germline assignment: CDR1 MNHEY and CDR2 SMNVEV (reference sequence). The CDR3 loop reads CASTEWGIGGANVLTF. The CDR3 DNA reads TGTGCCAGCACCGAATGGGGTATAGGTGGGGCCAACGTCCTGACTTTC.

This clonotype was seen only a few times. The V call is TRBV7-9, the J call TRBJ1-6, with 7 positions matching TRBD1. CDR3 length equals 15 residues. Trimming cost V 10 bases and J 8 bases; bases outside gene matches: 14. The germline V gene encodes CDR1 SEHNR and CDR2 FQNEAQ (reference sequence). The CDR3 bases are TGTGCCATCCCACCCGGACAGGCAGGCGATTCACCCCTCCACTTT. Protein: CAIPPGQAGDSPLHF.

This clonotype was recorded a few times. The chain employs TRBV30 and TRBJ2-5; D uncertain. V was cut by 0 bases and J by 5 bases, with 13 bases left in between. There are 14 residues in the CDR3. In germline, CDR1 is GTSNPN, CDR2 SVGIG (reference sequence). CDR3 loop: CAWSVEAAWETQYF. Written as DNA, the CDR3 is TGTGCCTGGAGTGTAGAGGCAGCCTGGGAGACCCAGTACTTC.